The rows below give T cell receptor beta chains drawn from one sample of a study of CD4+ T cells in melanoma. Clones were sequenced by immunoSEQ multiplex PCR, and TCRdb holds only the in-frame ones, with some missing. This sample has 13,000 or so clones, with around 70% found just once. Sequences were obtained from cells from a culture (not recorded whether cultured in vitro). The receptors come from a human donor with melanoma. CDR3s include the opening cysteine and the closing phenylalanine or tryptophan. The listing skips clone size in some rows; elsewhere it reads once, few, many or a size class.

cdr3_length,v_call,j_call,clone_size,cdr3_aa
13,TRBV5-1,TRBJ1-2,.,CASSLDSNGGYTF
14,TRBV7-2,TRBJ2-7,.,CASSSYVRPYEQYF
15,TRBV19,TRBJ1-3,.,CASSPLKGSRNTIYF
15,TRBV5-1,TRBJ2-2,.,CASSLLWGGTGELFF
17,TRBV4-1,TRBJ2-6,.,CASSQGTGVSGANVLTF
15,TRBV16,TRBJ2-2,.,CASSDTGSRTGELFF
13,TRBV5-1,TRBJ2-7,.,CASSFSGGYEQYF
14,TRBV11-2,TRBJ1-1,.,CASSPPSALAQAFF
14,TRBV4-1,TRBJ1-2,.,CASSPLGGRWGYTF
12,TRBV14,TRBJ1-2,.,CASSQTANGYTF
15,TRBV7-9,TRBJ1-2,.,CASSRTGGSSDGYTF
13,TRBV29-1,TRBJ1-1,.,CSARTGMNTEAFF
11,TRBV5-1,TRBJ2-5,.,CASSGRETQYF
15,TRBV7-2,TRBJ1-5,.,CASSFQGGSREPQHF
15,TRBV5-1,TRBJ2-5,.,CASSGGTGGFETQYF
15,TRBV6-7,TRBJ1-3,.,CASRNPRGCGNTIYF
15,TRBV23-1,TRBJ2-7,.,CASSQSGRLSYEQYF
15,TRBV30,TRBJ2-3,.,CAWRHIALVADTQYF
13,TRBV7-8,TRBJ2-5,.,CASSSRQEETQYF
14,TRBV7-2,TRBJ2-5,.,CASSPAGQGETQYF
14,TRBV5-1,TRBJ2-3,.,CASSLSLGTDTQYF
13,TRBV6-1,TRBJ1-2,.,CASRLGGDYGYTF
13,TRBV12-5,TRBJ2-1,.,CASGLPWTMEQFF
16,TRBV4-2,TRBJ1-5,.,CASSQVYFGTGQPQHF
17,TRBV4-2,TRBJ1-1,.,CASSPPQGQTMNTEAFF
17,TRBV7-2,TRBJ2-3,.,CASSLHASGGGTYTQYF
16,TRBV9,TRBJ2-2,once,CASSPRDRGNTGELFF
15,TRBV7-9,TRBJ1-1,.,CASSSWTGVNTEAFF
14,TRBV18,TRBJ1-2,.,CASSPPRTVYGYTF
13,TRBV7-9,TRBJ1-2,.,CASSLDTNYGYTF
14,TRBV7-2,TRBJ1-6,.,CASSRGQFNSPLHF
15,TRBV30,TRBJ2-5,.,CAWSGLQGRGETQYF
13,TRBV6-1,TRBJ2-7,.,CAISANGMGEQYF
18,TRBV9,TRBJ2-3,.,CASSPSVGVSITSDTQYF
16,TRBV4-1,TRBJ2-7,.,CASSRQSGTVSYEQYF
13,TRBV2,TRBJ2-3,.,CASGGVGTDTQYF
15,TRBV29-1,TRBJ2-1,.,CSVSPQSGGAEEQFF
15,TRBV4-2,TRBJ2-7,.,CASSSPGEVLDEQYF
18,TRBV4-1,TRBJ2-1,.,CASSQGLLGGASYNEQFF
14,TRBV7-3,TRBJ1-1,.,CASSLTAGYTEAFF
15,TRBV10-2,TRBJ1-3,.,CASSTGDSSGNTIYF
15,TRBV5-6,TRBJ2-2,.,CASSFLGLDTGELFF
16,TRBV6-5,TRBJ1-2,.,CASSYSQGFSGTGYTF
20,TRBV4-1,TRBJ2-5,.,CASSQDPRGRDRDRIETQYF
16,TRBV19,TRBJ2-1,.,CASSGHGQGHYSEQFF
13,TRBV4-1,TRBJ1-1,few,CASSRRVNTEAFF
15,TRBV21-1,TRBJ1-3,.,CASSTQAGSGNTIYF
16,TRBV18,TRBJ2-5,few,CASSPTSGGLQSTQYF
14,TRBV2,TRBJ2-3,.,CASSLAGLTDTQYF
15,TRBV7-9,TRBJ2-2,.,CASSRVGAITGELFF
12,TRBV6-1,TRBJ1-4,once,CASSVLGEKLFF